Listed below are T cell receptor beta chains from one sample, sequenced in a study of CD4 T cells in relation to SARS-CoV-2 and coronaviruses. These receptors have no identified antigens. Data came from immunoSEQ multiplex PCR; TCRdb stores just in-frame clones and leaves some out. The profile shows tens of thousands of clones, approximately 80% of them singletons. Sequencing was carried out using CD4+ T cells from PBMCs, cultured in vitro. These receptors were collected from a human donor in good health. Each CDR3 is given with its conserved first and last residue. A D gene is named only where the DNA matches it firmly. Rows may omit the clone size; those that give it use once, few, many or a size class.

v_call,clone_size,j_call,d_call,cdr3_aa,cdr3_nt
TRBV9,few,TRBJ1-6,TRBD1,CASSPGQGDSPLHF,TGTGCCAGCAGCCCAGGACAGGGGGACTCACCCCTCCACTTT
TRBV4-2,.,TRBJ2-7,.,CASSQVGVTEQYF,TGTGCCAGCAGCCAGGTGGGGGTTACCGAGCAGTACTTC
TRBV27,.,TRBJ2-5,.,CASSRGMAGQETQYF,TGTGCCAGCAGTCGCGGGATGGCGGGGCAAGAGACCCAGTACTTC
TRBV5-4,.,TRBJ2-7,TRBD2,CASSLNAELAGNEQYF,TGTGCCAGCAGCTTGAACGCTGAACTAGCGGGAAACGAGCAGTACTTC
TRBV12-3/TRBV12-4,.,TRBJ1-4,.,CASSFSNEKLFF,TGTGCCAGCAGTTTTTCTAATGAAAAACTGTTTTTT
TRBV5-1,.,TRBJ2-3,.,CASSLTGSGADTQYF,TGCGCCAGCAGCTTGACAGGGAGTGGCGCAGATACGCAGTATTTT
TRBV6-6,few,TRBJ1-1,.,CASRPGTPLGNTEAFF,TGTGCCAGCAGACCCGGGACACCATTGGGGAACACTGAAGCTTTCTTT
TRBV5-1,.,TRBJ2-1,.,CASSPLGPLSSYNEQFF,TGCGCCAGCAGCCCCCTGGGGCCTCTTAGCTCCTACAATGAGCAGTTCTTC
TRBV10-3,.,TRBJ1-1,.,CAISSVTEAFF,TGTGCCATCAGTTCAGTAACTGAAGCTTTCTTT
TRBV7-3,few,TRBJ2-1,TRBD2,CASSLQAGEYNEQFF,TGTGCCAGCAGCTTACAAGCGGGAGAGTACAATGAGCAGTTCTTC
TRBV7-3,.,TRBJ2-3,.,CASSLSPVTDTQYF,TGTGCCAGCAGCTTATCCCCGGTAACAGATACGCAGTATTTT
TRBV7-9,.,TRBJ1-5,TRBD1,CASSSDRVGPQHF,TGTGCCAGCAGCTCAGACAGGGTCGGACCCCAGCATTTT
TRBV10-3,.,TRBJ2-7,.,CAIGQTNERRSEQYF,TGTGCCATCGGACAGACAAATGAGCGTCGGAGCGAGCAGTACTTC
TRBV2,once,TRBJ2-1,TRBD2,CASSAIAREGWDEQFF,TGTGCCAGCAGTGCAATTGCGCGGGAGGGTTGGGATGAGCAGTTCTTC
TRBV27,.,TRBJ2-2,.,CASSFRAGAGSGELFF,TGTGCCAGCAGTTTCCGGGCAGGGGCAGGGTCCGGGGAGCTGTTTTTT
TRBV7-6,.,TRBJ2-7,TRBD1,CASSLSSGTGPSYEQYF,TGTGCCAGCAGCTTAAGTTCCGGGACAGGGCCATCCTACGAGCAGTACTTC
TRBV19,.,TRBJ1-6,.,CASTPVEGMSSYNSPLHF,TGTGCCAGTACCCCGGTGGAGGGGATGAGCTCCTATAATTCACCCCTCCACTTT
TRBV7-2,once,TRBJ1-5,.,CASSLGRAGQPQHF,TGTGCCAGCAGCTTAGGCAGGGCTGGTCAGCCCCAGCATTTT
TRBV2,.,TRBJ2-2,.,CASSAGLESTGELFF,TGTGCCAGCAGTGCGGGCCTAGAGAGCACCGGGGAGCTGTTTTTT
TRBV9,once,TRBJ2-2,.,CASSTRDKNTGELFF,TGTGCCAGCAGCACCCGGGACAAGAACACCGGGGAGCTGTTTTTT
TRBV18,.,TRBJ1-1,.,CASSMNTEAFF,TGTGCCAGCTCAATGAACACTGAAGCTTTCTTT
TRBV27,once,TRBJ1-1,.,CASSLSTENTEAFF,TGTGCCAGCAGTTTATCGACAGAAAACACTGAAGCTTTCTTT
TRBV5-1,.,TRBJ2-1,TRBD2,CASSLAGGRARGEQFF,TGCGCCAGCAGCTTGGCCGGCGGGAGGGCTCGTGGTGAGCAGTTCTTC
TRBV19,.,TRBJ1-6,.,CASSIGGDRPTLHF,TGTGCCAGTAGTATAGGAGGCGACAGGCCAACCCTCCACTTT
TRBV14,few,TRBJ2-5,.,CASSQDETQYF,TGTGCCAGCAGCCAAGACGAGACCCAGTACTTC
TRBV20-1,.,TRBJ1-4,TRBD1,CSASPGGHSNEKLFF,TGCAGTGCTAGTCCAGGGGGCCACTCTAATGAAAAACTGTTTTTT
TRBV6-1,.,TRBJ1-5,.,CASSDREGQPQHF,TGTGCCAGCAGTGACAGGGAGGGTCAGCCCCAGCATTTT
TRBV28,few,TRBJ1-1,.,CASSLAQLNTEAFF,TGTGCCAGCAGTTTGGCTCAGCTGAACACTGAAGCTTTCTTT
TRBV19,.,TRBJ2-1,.,CASTFDVAGNEQFF,TGTGCCAGTACGTTTGATGTGGCCGGCAATGAGCAGTTCTTC
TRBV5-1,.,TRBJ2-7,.,CASSLAGGRDRPYEQYF,TGCGCCAGCAGCTTGGCCGGGGGGCGGGACAGACCCTACGAGCAGTACTTC
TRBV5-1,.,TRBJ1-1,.,CASSSGAGTEAFF,TGCGCCAGCAGCTCCGGAGCGGGGACCGAAGCTTTCTTT
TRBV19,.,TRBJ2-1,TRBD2,CASSHIAGGPVNEQFF,TGTGCCAGTAGTCATATAGCGGGAGGGCCAGTCAATGAGCAGTTCTTC
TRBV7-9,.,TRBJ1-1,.,CASSLAGSAEAFF,TGTGCCAGCAGCTTAGCAGGGAGTGCTGAAGCTTTCTTT
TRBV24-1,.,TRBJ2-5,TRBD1,CATGTGSSKTQYF,TGTGCCACAGGGACAGGATCCTCGAAGACCCAGTACTTC
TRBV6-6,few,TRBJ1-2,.,CASAINYGYTF,TGTGCCAGCGCTATTAACTATGGCTACACCTTC
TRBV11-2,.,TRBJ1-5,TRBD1,CASKRTRGRGNQPQHF,TGTGCCAGCAAGCGGACCAGGGGGCGAGGCAATCAGCCCCAGCATTTT
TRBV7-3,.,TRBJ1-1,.,CASSLVPGNTEAFF,TGTGCCAGCAGCTTAGTTCCGGGGAACACTGAAGCTTTCTTT
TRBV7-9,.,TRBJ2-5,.,CASSLDASETQYF,TGTGCCAGCAGCTTAGATGCGTCGGAGACCCAGTACTTC
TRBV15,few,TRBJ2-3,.,CATSRVAGFTDTQYF,TGTGCCACCAGCAGAGTTGCAGGGTTCACAGATACGCAGTATTTT
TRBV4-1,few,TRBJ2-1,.,CASSPTGTVSNEQFF,TGCGCCAGCAGCCCCACCGGGACGGTTAGCAATGAGCAGTTCTTC
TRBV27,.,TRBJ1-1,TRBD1,CASSTDRTHEAFF,TGTGCCAGCAGTACGGACAGGACCCATGAAGCTTTCTTT
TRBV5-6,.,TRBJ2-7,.,CASSFQGSYEQYF,TGTGCCAGCAGCTTTCAGGGGAGCTACGAGCAGTACTTC
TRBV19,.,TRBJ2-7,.,CASTKGYEQYF,TGTGCCAGTACCAAAGGTTACGAGCAGTACTTC
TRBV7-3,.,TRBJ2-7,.,CASSHAEGRLEQYF,TGTGCCAGCAGCCACGCAGAGGGTAGACTAGAGCAGTACTTC
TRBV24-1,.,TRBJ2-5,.,CATSSATGAGETQYF,TGTGCCACCAGTTCGGCGACAGGAGCGGGAGAGACCCAGTACTTC
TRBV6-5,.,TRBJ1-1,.,CASFKGANTEAFF,TGTGCCAGTTTCAAGGGAGCGAACACTGAAGCTTTCTTT
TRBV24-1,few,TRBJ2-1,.,CATSDFGQSVRNEQFF,TGTGCCACCAGTGATTTCGGGCAGAGCGTTCGCAATGAGCAGTTCTTC
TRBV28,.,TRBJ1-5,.,CASSGAGVSNQPQHF,TGTGCCAGCAGTGGGGCGGGGGTGAGCAATCAGCCCCAGCATTTT
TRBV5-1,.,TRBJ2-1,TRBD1,CASSPGTGAAGNEQFF,TGCGCCAGCAGCCCTGGGACAGGGGCCGCGGGCAATGAGCAGTTCTTC
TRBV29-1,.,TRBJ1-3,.,CSVEGVIGNTIYF,TGCAGCGTTGAAGGTGTTATCGGAAACACCATATATTTT
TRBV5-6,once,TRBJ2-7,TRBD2,CASSLGRLAGGGLYEQYF,TGTGCCAGCAGCTTGGGTCGCCTAGCGGGAGGAGGACTCTACGAGCAGTACTTC
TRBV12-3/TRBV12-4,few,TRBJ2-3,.,CASKGGTDTQYF,TGTGCCAGCAAGGGGGGCACAGATACGCAGTATTTT
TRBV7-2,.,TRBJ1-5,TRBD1,CASSQQPAGGAFSNQPQHF,TGTGCCAGCAGCCAACAACCGGCAGGGGGGGCCTTTAGCAATCAGCCCCAGCATTTT
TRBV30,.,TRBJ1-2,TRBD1,CAWSTAGTGVDGYTF,TGTGCCTGGAGTACAGCCGGGACAGGGGTAGATGGCTACACCTTC